These 15 T cell receptor beta chains were sequenced from one sample in a study of OX40 agonist ivuxolimab in advanced cancers. Clones were read by immunoSEQ multiplex PCR, and TCRdb kept only the in-frame ones, dropping some. The table lists roughly 80,000 clones, about 85% of them singletons. This specimen was CD4+ or CD8+ T cells sorted from blood, taken in a trial of the OX40 agonist ivuxolimab. The receptors stem from an adult with an advanced solid tumor such as melanoma, head and neck, liver or kidney cancer.

This rearrangement joins TRBV7-3 to TRBJ1-1; no clear D gene. Germline V CDR1 and CDR2: SGHTA, FQGTGA. V was shortened by 0 bases and J by 6 bases, with 11 bases between the two germline ends. This CDR3 is built from 14 residues. CDR3 sequence reads: CASSLTFGSPEAFF. The CDR3 region has the DNA TGTGCCAGCAGCTTAACGTTTGGGAGTCCTGAAGCTTTCTTT.

This clone was counted a few times. The V and J genes are TRBV7-2 and TRBJ2-7; TRBD1 is a possible D gene (5 bases). CDR1 SGHTA and CDR2 FQGNSA come from the germline V gene. The CDR3 contains 15 residues. V lost 0 bases, J lost 3 bases, and 12 bases lay in between. CDR3 sequence: CASSLASGIGYEQYF. As DNA, the CDR3 is TGTGCCAGCAGCTTAGCGTCAGGGATAGGCTACGAGCAGTACTTC.

The chain joins TRBV6-4 to TRBJ2-3; 9 bases match TRBD1. J lost 4 bases, V lost 4 bases, and 12 bases had no gene match. The CDR3 totals 17 residues. Germline CDR1 reads MRHNA; CDR2 reads SNTAGT. CDR3 loop: CASSAGKGQGPSDTQYF. The CDR3 bases are TGTGCCAGCAGTGCGGGGAAGGGACAGGGTCCCTCAGATACGCAGTATTTT.

The CDR3 loop is CASSDSRGVQVKNIQYF. The CDR3 DNA is TGTGCCAGCAGTGACTCTAGGGGGGTACAGGTGAAAAACATTCAGTACTTC. V and J are TRBV6-4 and TRBJ2-4, with D possibly called TRBD1 or TRBD2 (6 bases each). The V gene's germline CDR1 is MRHNA and CDR2 SNTAGT. V was shortened by 0 bases and J by 4 bases, with 16 bases between the two germline ends. This CDR3 has 17 amino acids.

The genes are TRBV6-4 and TRBJ2-3, with D unclear. The V gene lost 3 bases and the J gene lost 4 bases, with 8 bases spanning the gap. The CDR3 extends over 13 amino acids. Germline V CDR1 and CDR2: MRHNA, SNTAGT. Written as DNA, the CDR3 is TGTGCCAGCAGTGAAGGTGAGGCAGATACGCAGTATTTT. Protein product: CASSEGEADTQYF.

The rearrangement joins TRBV5-6 to TRBJ2-5, with TRBD2 identical over 11 bases. Germline values: CDR1 SGHDT, CDR2 YYEEEE. V lost 6 bases and J lost 5; bases outside the gene matches: 9. The CDR3 extends over 15 amino acids. The CDR3 coding sequence is TGTGCCAGCACAATAATAGCGGGGGGGGTCGAGACCCAGTACTTC. Translating it yields CASTIIAGGVETQYF. The whole variable domain, remainder taken from reference TRBV5-6 and TRBJ2-5, is DAGVTQSPTHLIKTRGQQVTLRCSPKSGHDTVSWYQQALGQGPQFIFQYYEEEERQRGNFPDRFSGHQFPNYSSELNVNALLLGDSALYLCASTIIAGGVETQYFGPGTRLLVL.

V usage is TRBV7-2 and J usage is TRBJ1-2; D remains ambiguous. V gave up 5 bases and J gave up 3 bases, with 7 bases separating them. Germline-derived CDR1 and CDR2 are SGHTA and FQGNSA. The CDR3 is 12 amino acids. The CDR3 protein is CASSSLDYGYTF. CDR3 nucleotide sequence: TGTGCCAGCAGCAGTCTTGACTATGGCTACACCTTC. The full variable domain, with the rest looked up from reference TRBV7-2 and TRBJ1-2, is GAGVSQSPSNKVTEKGKDVELRCDPISGHTALYWYRQSLGQGLEFLIYFQGNSAPDKSGLPSDRFSAERTGGSVSTLTIQRTQQEDSAVYLCASSSLDYGYTFGSGTRLTVV.

The rearrangement uses TRBV5-1 and TRBJ2-7; TRBD2 agrees at 10 bases. The CDR3 is 15 amino acids. Germline V CDR1 and CDR2: SGHRS, YFSETQ. V shed 4 bases and J 2 bases; nucleotides not matched to a gene: 6. This chain's CDR3 is CASSSLAGETYEQYF. Written as DNA, the CDR3 is TGCGCCAGCAGCAGTCTAGCGGGAGAAACCTACGAGCAGTACTTC.

This chain joins TRBV5-1 and TRBJ2-2; possible D gene TRBD1, 6 bases. V was cut by 0 bases and J by 4 bases, with 16 bases left in between. The CDR3 totals 17 residues. The germline CDR1 and CDR2 sequences are SGHRS and YFSETQ. As DNA, the CDR3 is TGCGCCAGCAGCTTGGTCCCACAGGGAGAGGGCACCGGGGAGCTGTTTTTT. Protein: CASSLVPQGEGTGELFF.

Notes on this clone: An end of the junction does not agree with germline; a read error may underlie this. The CDR3 region has the DNA TGTGCCAACAGTGACCAGAGCTCCTACGAGCAGTACTTC. Protein: CANSDQSSYEQYF. V and J are TRBV2 and TRBJ2-7, with D unresolved. CDR3 length: 13 residues. CDR1 and CDR2 from the germline V gene are SNHLY and FYNNEI.

In nucleotides, the CDR3 is TGTGCCAGCAGTGAAGCGCTCGAGGTGGATACGCAGTATTTT. Amino acids: CASSEALEVDTQYF. The chain recombines TRBV6-1 with TRBJ2-3, with no clear D. The CDR3 spans 14 residues. Looked up from germline, CDR1 is MNHNS and CDR2 is SASEGT. V was pared by 0 bases and J by 6 bases, with 10 bases between.

The chain recombines TRBV7-3 with TRBJ2-1; D call uncertain. This CDR3 is 15 amino acids long. V gave up 1 base and J gave up 7 bases, with 14 bases separating them. From germline, CDR1 is SGHTA and CDR2 FQGTGA. The chain's CDR3 is CASSLMPLPENEQFF. The CDR3 DNA is TGTGCCAGCAGCTTAATGCCTCTCCCTGAGAATGAGCAGTTCTTC.

This chain connects TRBV6-1 to TRBJ2-1; no clear D. With 6 bases removed from V and 6 bases from J, the gap between germline ends came to 6 bases. This CDR3 spans 11 amino acids. Germline CDR1 and CDR2: MNHNS and SASEGT. The CDR3 region is CASRNANEQFF. The CDR3 nucleotides are TGTGCCAGCAGGAACGCCAATGAGCAGTTCTTC.

The chain uses TRBV2 and TRBJ2-5; D possibly uses TRBD1 or TRBD2 (5 bases each). The CDR3 contains 15 residues. Between the trimmed V and J ends, which lost 7 bases and 3 bases, there was a span of 18 bases. The germline CDR1 and CDR2 sequences are SNHLY and FYNNEI. CDR3 protein: CASTKGGDVKETQYF. The DNA for the CDR3 is TGTGCCAGCACTAAGGGTGGGGACGTAAAAGAGACCCAGTACTTC.

The chain links TRBV28 to TRBJ2-6; D ambiguous. There are 13 residues in the CDR3. V shed 9 bases and J shed 0 bases, with 6 bases lying between them. CDR1 MDHEN and CDR2 SYDVKM come from the germline V gene. The CDR3 loop is CASHLSGANVLTF. The DNA for the CDR3 is TGTGCCAGTCACCTCTCTGGGGCCAACGTCCTGACTTTC.